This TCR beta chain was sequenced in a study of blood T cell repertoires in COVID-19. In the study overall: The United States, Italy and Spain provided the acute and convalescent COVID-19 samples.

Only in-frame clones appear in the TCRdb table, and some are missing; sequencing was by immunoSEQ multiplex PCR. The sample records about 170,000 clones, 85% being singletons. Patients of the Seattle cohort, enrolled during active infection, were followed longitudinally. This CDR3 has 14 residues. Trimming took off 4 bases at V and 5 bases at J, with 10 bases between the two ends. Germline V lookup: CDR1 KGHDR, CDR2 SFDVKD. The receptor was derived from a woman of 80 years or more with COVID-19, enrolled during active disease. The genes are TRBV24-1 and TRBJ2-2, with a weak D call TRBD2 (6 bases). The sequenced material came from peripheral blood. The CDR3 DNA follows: TGTGCCACCAGTGACCGGGAGATTACCGGGGAGCTGTTTTTT. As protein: CATSDREITGELFF.